The T cell receptor beta chain described here comes from a study of cytomegalovirus exposure and HLA in healthy donors. Turning to the study itself: Most genotyped donors, around four fifths of about 430, had Caucasian-associated genetic ancestry.

V was cut by 0 bases and J by 5 bases, with 13 bases left in between. CDR1 is MGHRA, CDR2 YSYEKL, per germline. This CDR3 comprises 15 residues. A multiplex PCR was run with 60 Vbeta primers and 13 Jbeta primers. Here immunoSEQ multiplex PCR was the method, and the copy in TCRdb shows in-frame clones only, minus some. The data hold over 100,000 clones, with around 80% observed a single time. This clone was counted between two and nine times. The J gene is TRBJ2-5, the V gene TRBV4-1, with a possible D match to TRBD2 (5 bases). The clonotype was recovered from a woman under 30 in good health and CMV-seropositive. The sequencing sample was made of PBMCs. Written as DNA, the CDR3 is TGCGCCAGCAGCCAAGATTCCGGGGATAGGGAGACCCAGTACTTC. Translated: CASSQDSGDRETQYF.